This note documents a single T cell receptor (beta chain) sequence. Original data processing: Counts of nucleated cells, estimated from reference gene primer amplification, were obtained. Profiling relied on immunoSEQ multiplex PCR, and the TCRdb table lists in-frame clones only, not all of them. V, J and clone size derive from that table, while D and trimming were established from the DNA sequence. Of about 170,000 clones listed, around nine tenths are singletons. The data originate from a study of blood T cell repertoires in COVID-19. Study information: Donors in the United States, Italy and Spain gave samples during acute or convalescent COVID-19.

V dropped 10 bases and J dropped 0 bases, with 12 bases sitting between them. Germline CDR1 MNHEY, CDR2 SVGAGI. CDR3 length: 13 amino acids. Specimen: peripheral blood. The source is a man between 18 and 29 years old with active or convalescent COVID-19. The rearrangement links TRBV6-5 to TRBJ1-1; TRBD1 is a possible D gene (6 bases). CDR3: CANRDTMNTEAFF. DNA for the CDR3: TGTGCCAACCGGGACACTATGAACACTGAAGCTTTCTTT.